The clone carrying this T cell receptor (beta chain) appeared many times. Its target is not known. The record originates from a study of identical twins. Points from the study as a whole: Twin-shared out-of-frame alpha sequences were enriched for low generation probability.

A universal primer site was incorporated via template switching, and the cDNA contained unique molecular identifiers. TCRdb called the 5' RACE reads again in MiXCR, with one record for every CDR3 protein. The sample has over 250,000 distinct CDR3 sequences; roughly 9.7% are singletons. The CDR3 totals 16 residues. V trimming: 2 bases; J trimming: 5 bases; junction bases outside the gene matches: 10. From germline, CDR1 is SGDLS and CDR2 YYNGEE. Separately, the same data were catalogued under a study of yellow fever vaccine responses in identical twins.

This TCR was sampled from a woman aged 18-35 years in good health. J is TRBJ2-1 and V is TRBV9, with 7 bases identical to TRBD1. The material sequenced was CD8+ T cells sorted from blood. CDR3 coding DNA: TGTGCCAGCAGCGTTGGGCTCGGGACAGCTAACAATGAGCAGTTCTTC. Its protein is CASSVGLGTANNEQFF. The full variable domain, in which reference TRBV9 and TRBJ2-1 provide the parts outside the CDR3, is DSGVTQTPKHLITATGQRVTLRCSPRSGDLSVYWYQQSLDQGLQFLIQYYNGEERAKGNILERFSAQQFPDLHSELNLSSLELGDSALYFCASSVGLGTANNEQFFGPGTRLTVL.